A single T cell receptor beta chain is shown here with its context. This entry belongs to a study of technical replicates of blood from several donors. J gave up 7 bases and V 0 bases, and 5 bases lay outside the gene matches. The CDR3 covers 14 residues. Germline V gives CDR1 LNHDA, CDR2 SQIVND (reference sequence). Sequenced by immunoSEQ multiplex PCR; TCRdb stores in-frame clones only, minus some. The sample lists tens of thousands of clones; about 94% were seen once. The chain recombines TRBV19 with TRBJ1-1, with 7 bases lining up with TRBD1. The sequenced material came from T cells isolated from PBMCs. The source of this sequence is a human donor in good health. CDR3 sequence: CASSIEGGTVEAFF. Here the CDR3 DNA reads TGTGCCAGTAGTATAGAAGGCGGGACAGTTGAAGCTTTCTTT.